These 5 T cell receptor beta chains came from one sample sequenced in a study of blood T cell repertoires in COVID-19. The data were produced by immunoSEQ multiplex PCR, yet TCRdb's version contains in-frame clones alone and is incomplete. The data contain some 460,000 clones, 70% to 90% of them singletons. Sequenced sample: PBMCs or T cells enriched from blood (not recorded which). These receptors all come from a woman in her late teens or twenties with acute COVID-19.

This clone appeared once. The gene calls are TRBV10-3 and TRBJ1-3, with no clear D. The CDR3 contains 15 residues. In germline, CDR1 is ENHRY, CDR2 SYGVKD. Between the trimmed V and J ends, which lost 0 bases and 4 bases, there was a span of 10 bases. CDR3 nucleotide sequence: TGTGCCATCAGTGAGTCCATAAGAGAAGGAAACACCATATATTTT. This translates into CAISESIREGNTIYF.

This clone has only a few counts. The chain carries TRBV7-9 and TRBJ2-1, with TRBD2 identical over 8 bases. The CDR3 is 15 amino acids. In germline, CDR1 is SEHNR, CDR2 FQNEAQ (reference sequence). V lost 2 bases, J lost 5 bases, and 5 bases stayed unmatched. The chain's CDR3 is CASSLSGSPNNEQFF. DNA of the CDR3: TGTGCCAGCAGCTTAAGCGGGAGTCCAAACAATGAGCAGTTCTTC.

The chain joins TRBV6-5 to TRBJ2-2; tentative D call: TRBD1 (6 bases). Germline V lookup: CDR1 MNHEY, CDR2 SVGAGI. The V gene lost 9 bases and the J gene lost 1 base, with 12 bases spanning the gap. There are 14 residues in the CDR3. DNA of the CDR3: TGTGCCAGTGACTCGGGACAGAACACCGGGGAGCTGTTTTTT. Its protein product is CASDSGQNTGELFF.

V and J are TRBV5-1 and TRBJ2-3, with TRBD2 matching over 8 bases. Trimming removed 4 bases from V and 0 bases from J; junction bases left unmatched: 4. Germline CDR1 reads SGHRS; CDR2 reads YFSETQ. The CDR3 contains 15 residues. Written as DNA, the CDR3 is TGCGCCAGCAGCCCGGGACTAGGTAGCACAGATACGCAGTATTTT. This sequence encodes CASSPGLGSTDTQYF.

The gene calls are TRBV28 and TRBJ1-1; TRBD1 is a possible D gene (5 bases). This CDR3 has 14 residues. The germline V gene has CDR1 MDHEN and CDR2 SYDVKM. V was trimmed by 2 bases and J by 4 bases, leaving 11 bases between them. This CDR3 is CASSLRGEGTEAFF. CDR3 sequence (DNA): TGTGCCAGCAGTTTAAGAGGGGAGGGCACTGAAGCTTTCTTT.